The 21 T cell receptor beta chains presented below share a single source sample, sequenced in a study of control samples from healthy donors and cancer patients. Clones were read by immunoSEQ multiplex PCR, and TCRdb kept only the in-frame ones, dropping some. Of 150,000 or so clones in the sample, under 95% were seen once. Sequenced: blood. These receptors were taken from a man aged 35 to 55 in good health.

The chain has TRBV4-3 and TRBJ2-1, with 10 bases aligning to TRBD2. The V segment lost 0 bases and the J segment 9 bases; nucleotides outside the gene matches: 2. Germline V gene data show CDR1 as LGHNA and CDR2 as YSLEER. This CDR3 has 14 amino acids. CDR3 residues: CASSQDASGGEQFF. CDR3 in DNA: TGCGCCAGCAGCCAAGATGCTAGCGGGGGTGAGCAGTTCTTC.

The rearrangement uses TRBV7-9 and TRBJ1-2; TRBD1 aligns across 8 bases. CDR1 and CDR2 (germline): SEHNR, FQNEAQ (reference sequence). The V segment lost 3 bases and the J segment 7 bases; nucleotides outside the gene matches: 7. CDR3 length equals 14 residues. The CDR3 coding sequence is TGTGCCAGCAGCTTGGACAGGGAGGGCGGTGGCTACACCTTC. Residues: CASSLDREGGGYTF.

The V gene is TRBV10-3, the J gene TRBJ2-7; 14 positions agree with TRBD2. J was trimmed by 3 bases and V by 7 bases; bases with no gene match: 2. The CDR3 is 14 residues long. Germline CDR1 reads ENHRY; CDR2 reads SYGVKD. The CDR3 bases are TGTGCCATCATGGGGACTAGCGGGAGCTACGAGCAGTACTTC. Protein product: CAIMGTSGSYEQYF.

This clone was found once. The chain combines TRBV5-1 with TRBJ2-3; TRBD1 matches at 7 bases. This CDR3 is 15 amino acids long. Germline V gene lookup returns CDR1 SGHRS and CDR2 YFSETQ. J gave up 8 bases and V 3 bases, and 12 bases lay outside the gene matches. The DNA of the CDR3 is TGCGCCAGCAGCTCCGGACAGGTCACACCGGGTACGCAGTATTTT. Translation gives CASSSGQVTPGTQYF.

CDR3 region: CASSSALGGRGNTEAFF. CDR3 nucleotides: TGTGCCAGCAGTTCCGCCCTTGGGGGCCGAGGGAACACTGAAGCTTTCTTT. V and J are TRBV27 and TRBJ1-1; weak D call: TRBD1 (6 bases). The CDR3 consists of 17 residues. V lost 4 bases and J lost 1, with 19 bases in between. The germline CDR1 and CDR2 sequences are MNHEY and SMNVEV (reference sequence).

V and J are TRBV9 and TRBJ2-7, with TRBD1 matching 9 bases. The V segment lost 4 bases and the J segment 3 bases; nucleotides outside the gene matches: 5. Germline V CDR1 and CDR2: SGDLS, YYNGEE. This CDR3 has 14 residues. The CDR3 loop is CASSTRTGDYEQYF. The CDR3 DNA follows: TGTGCCAGCAGCACACGGACAGGGGACTACGAGCAGTACTTC.

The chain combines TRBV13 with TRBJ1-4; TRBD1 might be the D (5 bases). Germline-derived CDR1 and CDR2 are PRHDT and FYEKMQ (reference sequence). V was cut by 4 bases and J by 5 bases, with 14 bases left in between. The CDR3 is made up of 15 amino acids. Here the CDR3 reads CASSSRRKGNEKLFF. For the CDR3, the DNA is TGTGCCAGCAGCTCCCGTCGTAAGGGGAATGAAAAACTGTTTTTT.

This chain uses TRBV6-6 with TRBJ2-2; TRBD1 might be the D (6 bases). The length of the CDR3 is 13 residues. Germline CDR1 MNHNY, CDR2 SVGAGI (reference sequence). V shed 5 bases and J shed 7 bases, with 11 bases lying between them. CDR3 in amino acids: CASSDRGGGELFF. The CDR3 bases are TGTGCCAGCAGTGACCGAGGGGGCGGGGAGCTGTTTTTT.

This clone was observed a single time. Here the CDR3 DNA reads TGTGCCAGTAGTATAGAGGGCCTTGGGGTCTATAAAAGGGCCACCGAGAGCTATGGCTACACCTTC. This gives the protein CASSIEGLGVYKRATESYGYTF. The chain recombines TRBV19 with TRBJ1-2, with D hard to call. The CDR3 covers 22 residues. V was shortened by 0 bases and J by 4 bases, with 33 bases between the two germline ends. Germline loops: CDR1 LNHDA, CDR2 SQIVND (reference sequence). The entire variable domain, with the rest obtained from reference TRBV19 and TRBJ1-2, is as follows: DGGITQSPKYLFRKEGQNVTLSCEQNLNHDAMYWYRQDPGQGLRLIYYSQIVNDFQKGDIAEGYSVSREKKESFPLTVTSAQKNPTAFYLCASSIEGLGVYKRATESYGYTFGSGTRLTVV.

In DNA, the CDR3 is TGTGCCAGCAGTTTTGCAGAAAACGAGCAGTACTTC. Translated, it gives CASSFAENEQYF. The rearrangement joins TRBV12-3 or TRBV12-4 to TRBJ2-7; D not certain. This CDR3 comprises 12 residues. V lost 3 bases and J 5 bases, leaving 8 bases between the germline ends.

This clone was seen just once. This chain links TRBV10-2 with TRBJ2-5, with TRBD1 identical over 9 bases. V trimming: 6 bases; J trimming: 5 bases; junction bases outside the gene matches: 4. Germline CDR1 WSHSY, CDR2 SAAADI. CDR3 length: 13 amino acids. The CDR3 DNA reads TGCGCCAGCAGGGGGGACAGGGCGGAGACCCAGTACTTC. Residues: CASRGDRAETQYF.

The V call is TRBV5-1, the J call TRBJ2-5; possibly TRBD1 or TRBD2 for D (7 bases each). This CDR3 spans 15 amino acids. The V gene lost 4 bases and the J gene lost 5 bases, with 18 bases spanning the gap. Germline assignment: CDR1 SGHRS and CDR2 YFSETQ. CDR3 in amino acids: CASSPRGGGSETQYF. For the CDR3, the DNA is TGCGCCAGCAGCCCCCGGGGAGGGGGCAGCGAGACCCAGTACTTC.

The CDR3 coding sequence is TGCAGTGCCGGGGAGGATACGCAGTATTTT. Its protein is CSAGEDTQYF. The rearrangement uses TRBV20-1 and TRBJ2-3; TRBD2 might be the D (5 bases). Germline V gives CDR1 DFQATT, CDR2 SNEGSKA (reference sequence). CDR3 size: 10 residues. Deletions cut 6 bases from V and 6 bases from J, with 7 bases between.

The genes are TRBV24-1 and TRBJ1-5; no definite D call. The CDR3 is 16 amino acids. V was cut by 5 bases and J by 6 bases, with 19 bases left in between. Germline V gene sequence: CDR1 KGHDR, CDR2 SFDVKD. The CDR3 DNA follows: TGTGCCACCAGTGTTGCCGTGGGGAGGGTGGGTCAGCCCCAGCATTTT. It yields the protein CATSVAVGRVGQPQHF.

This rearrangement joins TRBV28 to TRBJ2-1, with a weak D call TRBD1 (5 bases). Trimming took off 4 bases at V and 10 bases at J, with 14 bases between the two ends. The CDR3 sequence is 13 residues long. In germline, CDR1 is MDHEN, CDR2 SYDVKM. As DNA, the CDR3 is TGTGCCAGCAGTTCCGAACCTTGGGGCGAGCAGTTCTTC. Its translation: CASSSEPWGEQFF.

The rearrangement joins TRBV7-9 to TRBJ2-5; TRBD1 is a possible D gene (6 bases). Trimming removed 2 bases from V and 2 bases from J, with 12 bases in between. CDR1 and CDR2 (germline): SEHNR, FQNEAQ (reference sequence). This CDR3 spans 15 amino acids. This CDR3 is CASSLTGRQQETQYF. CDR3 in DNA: TGTGCCAGCAGCTTAACAGGGAGACAGCAAGAGACCCAGTACTTC.

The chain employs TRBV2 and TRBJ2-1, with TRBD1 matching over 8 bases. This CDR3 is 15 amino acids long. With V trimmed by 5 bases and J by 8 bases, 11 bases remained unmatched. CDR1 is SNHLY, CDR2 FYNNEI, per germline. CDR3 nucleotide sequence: TGTGCCAGCAGTAGGACAGGGAATCGGTTCGATGAGCAGTTCTTC. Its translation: CASSRTGNRFDEQFF.

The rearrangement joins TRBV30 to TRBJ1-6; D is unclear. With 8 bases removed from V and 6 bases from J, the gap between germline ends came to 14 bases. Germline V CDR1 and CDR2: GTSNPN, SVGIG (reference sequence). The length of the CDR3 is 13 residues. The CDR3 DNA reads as TGTGCCGGCTGGGTCAGGCTTAATTCACCCCTCCACTTT. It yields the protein CAGWVRLNSPLHF. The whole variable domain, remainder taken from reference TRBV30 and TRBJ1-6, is SQTIHQWPATLVQPVGSPLSLECTVEGTSNPNLYWYRQAAGRGLQLLFYSVGIGQISSEVPQNLSASRPQDRQFILSSKKLLLSDSGFYLCAGWVRLNSPLHFGNGTRLTVT.

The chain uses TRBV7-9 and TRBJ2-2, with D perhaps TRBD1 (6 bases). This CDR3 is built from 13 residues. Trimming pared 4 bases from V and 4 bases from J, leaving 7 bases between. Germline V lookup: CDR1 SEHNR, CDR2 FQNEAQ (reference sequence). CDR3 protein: CASSWTVTGELFF. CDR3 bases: TGTGCCAGCAGCTGGACAGTCACCGGGGAGCTGTTTTTT.

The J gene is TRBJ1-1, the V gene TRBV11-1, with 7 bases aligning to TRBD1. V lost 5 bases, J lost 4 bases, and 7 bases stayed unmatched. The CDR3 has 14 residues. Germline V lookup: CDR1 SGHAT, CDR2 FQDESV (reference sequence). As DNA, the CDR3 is TGTGCCAGCAGCGGATACAGGGGACTCACTGAAGCTTTCTTT. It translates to CASSGYRGLTEAFF.

The chain's CDR3 is CSVDLGSSSYEQYF. As DNA, the CDR3 is TGCAGCGTTGATTTGGGTTCCAGCTCCTACGAGCAGTACTTC. The chain joins TRBV29-1 to TRBJ2-7; D gene unclear. From germline, CDR1 is SQVTM and CDR2 ANQGSEA. V was cut by 3 bases and J by 0 bases, with 12 bases left in between. The CDR3 covers 14 residues.